The following is a T cell receptor beta chain sequence with its context. The antigen this receptor binds is unknown. No base-level quality is on record; no much larger clone is a single base apart. Per the germline V gene (reference sequence), LNHDA is the CDR1 and SQIVND is the CDR2. V is trimmed back by 3 bases and J by 5 bases, and the junction contains 3 bases that no gene match accounts for. The CDR3 runs 15 amino acids, cysteine and phenylalanine included. CDR3 DNA is the only sequence kept; it has 45 bases, read in frame from the first base. This sample is part of a study of cytomegalovirus exposure and HLA in healthy donors (dated by TCRdb to between 2016 and 2019). Concerning the study at large: In an earlier analysis of 450 to 750 of the donors, 250 to 350 Gb of sequence data and 117 million unique TCR beta sequences from 180 million or so T cells were reported. An early release that covered approximately 600 HLA-typed donors contained about 300 gigabases of sequencing data and about 84 million unique TCR sequences. Among the 398 genotyped donors, under 90% belonged to the genetic ancestry cluster associated with self-reported Caucasian donors. The study aimed to test whether signatures of past pathogen exposure could be identified by cataloging public T cell receptors. The T cell repertoires of 670 or so subjects were profiled by immunosequencing and related to cytomegalovirus serostatus. Along with the approximately 650-subject first cohort, a separate validation cohort of over 90 different subjects was used. The study combined high-throughput TCR immunosequencing, statistical association of individual TCRs with disease status, and machine learning to predict cytomegalovirus infection status. A later analysis re-analyzed previously published TCR beta repertoires from 666 donors and added high-resolution HLA genotyping to study TCR occurrence patterns. The later analysis used no new phenotypic data to find candidate immune exposures, relying instead on TCR beta sequences and their occurrence across donors. An earlier analysis of approximately 640 of the donors applied high-throughput TCR beta sequencing to assess whether each TCR beta V gene segment acted as functional or pseudogenic. Alongside the repertoire data, information on donor age, sex, ethnicity and CMV serostatus was compiled. Genome-wide SNP genotypes for about three fifths of the 666 donors were used in a later genetic analysis, which treated that subset as a discovery cohort. All discovery cohort repertoires had been generated on a single sequencing platform. HLA typing covered class I and class II loci at four-digit resolution. Typing coverage differed by locus: A, B, C, DRB1 and DQB1 were typed in about 620-640 donors, DQA1 in approximately 520, DPA1 in 606, and DPB1 in 450 to 490. Several DR-DQ haplotypes were handled as single units for association and clustering because linkage in the cohort was strong. On average, roughly 240,000 unique TCR beta nucleotide sequences were sequenced per donor among some 420 genotyped donors of the cohort, with roughly 18% of those sequences being non-productive.

Overall results and qualifications from the work: In a later analysis, most CMV-associated TCR beta chains were found to appear HLA-restricted, with HLA associations seemingly driven largely by CMV exposure. According to a later genetic analysis, donors in an Asian-associated ancestry cluster had fewer N-insertions in productive TCRs than the approximately 700-donor mean. A further reported finding was that TCR beta sequences accurately predicted the HLA-A and HLA-B alleles for most subjects in the first cohort. Some IMGT-functional V segments, including TRBV6-2 and TRBV6-3, could not be told apart with the 87-base-pair reads, so those segments were excluded. The sequencing pipeline was judged likely to have produced a cluster of highly shared sequence variants as a technical artifact. The authors suggested that the approach could potentially be generalized to other disease states and immunological phenotypes. In vitro tests confirmed that a few of the cytomegalovirus-associated TCR beta chains recognize cytomegalovirus antigens. At a false discovery rate of 0.05, a later analysis linked some 17,000 TCR beta sequences to specific HLA alleles. In a later analysis, the rate of TCR association differed among HLA loci, with DRB1 alleles having the most associated TCRs and HLA-C alleles having the fewest. In both the original and validation cohorts, the classifier was reported to diagnose cytomegalovirus status with high specificity and sensitivity. The presence/absence analyses assumed that sequencing depth was roughly uniform across donors, and that assumption may not be true. A total of 150 to 200 TCR beta chains were listed by the study as associated with cytomegalovirus. When HLA alleles, especially DR and DQ, strongly co-occurred, attributing TCR associations to individual alleles was difficult. In an earlier analysis of 587 of the donors, most TCR beta V segments appeared in productive rearrangements about 87% or about 30% of the time, broadly matching IMGT annotations. According to a later analysis, parvovirus B19, influenza, CMV and Epstein-Barr virus appeared linked to several top co-occurrence clusters. Linkage disequilibrium might explain the correlated functional status among segregating V segments, but an unknown experimental factor could not be excluded. V-gene and J-gene trimming of TCR beta chains was associated with a missense DCLRE1C variant in a later genetic analysis, and the association was replicated in an independent cohort. The only immune exposure information available for the cohort was CMV serostatus. In a later analysis, HLA-associated TCR beta chains showed more clonal expansion and lower generation probabilities than non-associated chains that were equally common. Most TCR sequences were seen in very few donors, while some public TCRs were found in many individuals. Because HLA typing was unavailable for some donors at each locus, only the typed subset was used in association tests. This cohort had only TCR beta chains sequenced, and the lack of alpha or paired-chain data limited which features could be detected. Because counts were too low, more than 15 rarely observed V segments, including chromosome 9 orphons, were excluded from the earlier analysis of 587 of the donors.

The library was produced with the immunoSEQ multiplex PCR assay. For the multiplex PCR, a mixture combining 60 forward primers for TCR Vbeta segments and 13 reverse primers for TCR Jbeta segments was used. The CDR3 region of rearranged TCR beta genes was amplified from genomic DNA with a multiplex PCR assay. The amplified TCR beta libraries were sequenced on the Illumina HiSeq System as 87-base-pair reads. Regarding the original processing steps: Across the 670 or so repertoires, a later analysis counted some 81 million unique TCR beta chains, roughly 11 million of which were shared by at least two donors. To remove PCR and sequencing errors, raw reads were error-corrected and collapsed into unique sequences using a nearest-neighbor algorithm that merged closely related sequences. To assign V, D and J gene segments, CDR3 sequences were aligned to IMGT reference sequences. For a sequence to be retained, a match of at least six nucleotides to both a V gene segment and a J gene segment was required. Rearrangements were classified as productive when the CDR3 lacked stop codons and remained in frame with V and J, and all other rearrangements were classified as non-productive. Following IMGT convention, CDR3 was defined as the stretch from the second conserved V-encoded cysteine up to the conserved J-encoded phenylalanine. The earlier analysis of about 590 of the donors excluded sequences that lacked an unambiguous match to a single V gene segment. An earlier analysis of 587 of the donors classified V segments as functional when productive rearrangements were above 56.7% and as segregating when the standard deviation between donors was above 5%. A statistical classification framework was built for diagnosing cytomegalovirus status from the catalog of TCR beta chain sequences. In a later analysis, TCR nucleotide sequences were compared against IMGT/GENE-DB human TR gene sequences so that V and J genes could be assigned. In a later analysis, CDR3 sequences and most-parsimonious VDJ recombination scenarios were assigned using the TCRdist pipeline. In a later analysis, each TCR beta chain was defined by its CDR3 amino acid sequence together with its V-gene family, and reads without a unique V-gene family were excluded. A later analysis removed several hundred highly shared, low-generation-probability nucleotide sequences to deal with suspected cross-contamination and a sequencing artifact. A later analysis calculated a clonal expansion index for each public chain from normalized within-repertoire ranks of inferred template counts. In a later analysis, generation probabilities were computed using a VDJ recombination model fitted to out-of-frame rearrangements, and the results were checked against IGoR. In a later analysis, hypergeometric tests were used to score TCR-TCR, TCR-HLA and TCR-CMV co-occurrence, with a repertoire-size bias correction applied to TCR pairs. In a later analysis, false discovery rates were estimated by permuting HLA or CMV assignments 20 times. In a later analysis, co-occurring TCRs were grouped with DBSCAN, and TCRdist sequence similarity was added when clustering was performed within HLA-allele-positive subsets. For co-occurrence clustering, repertoires with fewer than 30,000 or more than 120,000 public chains were excluded, along with roughly five repertoires with anomalous nucleotide sharing. TCRdb retrieved this table from immuneACCESS and kept in-frame rearrangements only. Not all clones are present; in checked studies, unresolved V genes account for under half, and no reason is known for the remainder. That table supplies the V and J calls and clone size; D and trimming were determined from the DNA. The sample yields 150,000 to 200,000 clones; around 75% were counted once. About 7.7% of the sample is in the top ten clones.

The cohort was made up of around 720 healthy bone marrow donors. At the time of sampling, all cohort members were nominally healthy, though unrecorded immune exposures were likely present. The donor was CMV seropositive and was included in the group of 250 to 350 seropositive cohort members. A peripheral blood sample was provided by each donor, and peripheral blood mononuclear cells were used for TCR beta sequencing. Genomic DNA extraction from the blood cell samples was performed with the Qiagen DNeasy Blood Extraction Kit. The sequencing input was PBMCs. The chain uses TRBV19 and TRBJ2-1; 11 central nucleotides agree with TRBD2. This TCR derives from a woman aged 40 to 50 in good health and CMV-seropositive. The CDR3 protein: CASSISSGRHNEQFF. At the DNA level, the sequence is TGTGCCAGTAGTATTTCTAGCGGGAGGCACAATGAGCAGTTCTTC.